Listed here is a single T cell receptor (beta chain). Its antigen is unknown. At collection, donors were nominally healthy, but unrecorded immune exposures were probable. Germline values: CDR1 MDHEN, CDR2 SYDVKM. CDR3 length equals 14 residues. Trimming cost V 6 bases and J 2 bases; bases outside gene matches: 5. Primers: 60 Vbeta forward and 13 Jbeta reverse. Generated by immunoSEQ multiplex PCR, the TCRdb table keeps only in-frame clones and is missing some. Listed are around 63,000 clones; approximately 1.7% falls within the top ten. The data originate from a study of cytomegalovirus exposure and HLA in healthy donors. Turning to the study itself: The approximately 120 million unique TCR beta sequences, from 150 million to 200 million T cells, were found by an earlier analysis. In terms of ancestry, the Caucasian-associated cluster contained about 81% of the approximately 400 genotyped donors.

Findings and caveats of the study: In a later analysis, at a false discovery rate of 0.05, 17,000 or so TCR beta sequences were associated with HLA alleles.

The chain combines TRBV28 with TRBJ2-5; 8 nucleotides align to TRBD2. Sequencing input: PBMCs. The clonotype originates from a young woman in good health and CMV-seronegative. The CDR3 bases are TGTGCCAGCAGGTTTACTAGCGGTCAAGAGACCCAGTACTTC. The encoded protein is CASRFTSGQETQYF.